This passage covers 11 T cell receptor beta chains from one sample sequenced in a study of blood T cell repertoires in COVID-19. Sequenced by immunoSEQ multiplex PCR; TCRdb stores in-frame clones only, minus some. Among a few hundred thousand clones, 90% to 95% were seen once, and the ten largest hold 1.2%. What was sequenced was PBMCs or T cells enriched from blood (not recorded which). The receptors come from a human donor in a cohort exposed to, infected with or recovered from COVID-19 (not recorded which). The donor label of this sample is uncertain.

DNA of the CDR3: TGTGCCTGGAGTGCGGGGGATACGCAGTATTTT. It codes for CAWSAGDTQYF. This chain connects TRBV30 to TRBJ2-3; D perhaps matches TRBD2 (5 bases). V dropped 1 base and J dropped 6 bases, with 5 bases sitting between them. The CDR3 totals 11 residues. Germline V CDR1 and CDR2: GTSNPN, SVGIG (reference sequence).

The chain recombines TRBV28 with TRBJ1-1, with a tentative D call TRBD1 (5 bases). Trimming took off 8 bases at V and 5 bases at J, with 30 bases between the two ends. CDR1 and CDR2 from the germline V gene are MDHEN and SYDVKM. The CDR3 is 18 residues long. The CDR3: CASPPAGTHLGGRTEAFF. For the CDR3, the DNA is TGTGCCAGCCCACCAGCGGGGACGCACCTAGGTGGGAGGACTGAAGCTTTCTTT.

This clone was seen a few times. J is TRBJ1-5 and V is TRBV7-9, with TRBD1 as a possible D gene (6 bases). The CDR3 sequence is 14 residues long. Per the germline V gene, CDR1 is SEHNR and CDR2 is FQNEAQ (reference sequence). The V end was cut by 1 base, the J end by 5 bases, with 9 bases between. CDR3 nucleotide sequence: TGTGCCAGCAGCTTAGGGGCAGGGGATCAGCCCCAGCATTTT. Residues: CASSLGAGDQPQHF. Full variable domain (rest looked up from reference TRBV7-9 and TRBJ1-5): DTGVSQNPRHKITKRGQNVTFRCDPISEHNRLYWYRQTLGQGPEFLTYFQNEAQLEKSRLLSDRFSAERPKGSFSTLEIQRTEQGDSAMYLCASSLGAGDQPQHFGDGTRLSIL.

The rearrangement uses TRBV6-5 and TRBJ1-4; no clear D. CDR3 length equals 15 residues. CDR1 and CDR2 from the germline V gene are MNHEY and SVGAGI. V was clipped by 5 bases and J by 7 bases, with 17 bases between them. The DNA of the CDR3 is TGTGCCAGCAGTATCCGACACCCACGACGTGAAAAACTGTTTTTT. Protein sequence: CASSIRHPRREKLFF.

The chain has TRBV3-1 (or the pseudogene TRBV3-2) and TRBJ1-2; perhaps TRBD1 as D (5 bases). The CDR3 covers 16 residues. The germline V and J ends were trimmed by 3 bases and 3 bases, with 17 bases remaining between them. Germline V lookup: CDR1 LGHDT, CDR2 YNNKEL (reference sequence). The chain's CDR3 is CASSQGRGRGDYGYTF. DNA for the CDR3: TGTGCCAGCAGCCAGGGTCGGGGACGGGGGGACTATGGCTACACCTTC.

Only a few counts were recorded for this clone. The chain has TRBV2 and TRBJ2-7; tentatively, D is TRBD2 (6 bases). The germline V gene has CDR1 SNHLY and CDR2 FYNNEI. V was cut by 8 bases and J by 0 bases, with 14 bases left in between. The CDR3 spans 14 residues. The CDR3: CASFPGVNSYEQYF. The CDR3 nucleotides are TGTGCCAGCTTTCCGGGGGTGAACTCCTACGAGCAGTACTTC.

This chain links TRBV3-1 (or the pseudogene TRBV3-2) with TRBJ1-1, with D maybe TRBD1 (5 bases). The CDR3 sequence is 15 residues long. CDR1 LGHDT and CDR2 YNNKEL come from the germline V gene (reference sequence). The V and J ends lost 5 bases and 4 bases respectively, with 17 bases between them. The CDR3 coding sequence is TGTGCCAGCAGCATAGGCGGGAGCAGGGCCACTGAAGCTTTCTTT. Its translation: CASSIGGSRATEAFF.

V is TRBV7-6 and J is TRBJ2-7, with unresolved D. The CDR3 runs to 16 residues. Germline CDR1 reads SGHVS; CDR2 reads FNYEAQ. V lost 3 bases to trimming and J lost 1 base, with 16 bases between them. Here the CDR3 DNA reads TGTGCCAGCAGCTTGGGTTTTAGACAAAAATCCTACGAGCAGTACTTC. Translated, it gives CASSLGFRQKSYEQYF.

The chain employs TRBV28 and TRBJ1-2; 7 bases agree with TRBD1. Trimming removed 9 bases from V and 8 bases from J; junction bases left unmatched: 15. CDR1 is MDHEN, CDR2 SYDVKM, per germline. This CDR3 region has 14 residues. The DNA for the CDR3 is TGTGCCAGTAAATCCGGACAGGAGACGGGGGGCTACACCTTC. Translating it yields CASKSGQETGGYTF.

The rearrangement links TRBV7-9 to TRBJ1-2; D is unresolved. The germline CDR1 and CDR2 sequences are SEHNR and FQNEAQ (reference sequence). V lost 1 base and J 4 bases, leaving 7 bases between the germline ends. The CDR3 has 13 amino acids. The CDR3 coding sequence is TGTGCCAGCAGCTTAGACGACACCTATGGCTACACCTTC. Its protein product is CASSLDDTYGYTF.

As concerns this clone: Different DNA sequences within this sample yield the same CDR3. This rearrangement joins TRBV2 to TRBJ1-1, with TRBD1 identical over 7 bases. V lost 4 bases and J lost 4; bases outside the gene matches: 3. Germline loops: CDR1 SNHLY, CDR2 FYNNEI. The length of the CDR3 is 13 residues. In nucleotides, the CDR3 is TGTGCCAGCAGTGGACAGGGAGGCACTGAAGCTTTCTTT. It yields the protein CASSGQGGTEAFF.